These 20 T cell receptor beta chains were sequenced from one sample in a study of blood T cell repertoires in COVID-19. Clones were read by immunoSEQ multiplex PCR, and TCRdb kept only the in-frame ones, dropping some. The table has roughly 180,000 clones, around 85% seen once; the top ten hold 7.5% to 9.5%. The sample consisted of peripheral blood. The origin of the receptors is a woman aged 55-69 years with acute or convalescent COVID-19.

A few counts support this clone. This chain connects TRBV7-9 to TRBJ1-1, with 8 bases fitting TRBD1. Looked up from germline, CDR1 is SEHNR and CDR2 is FQNEAQ (reference sequence). This CDR3 has 14 residues. With 5 bases clipped from V and 5 bases from J, the junction kept 7 bases outside the gene matches. CDR3 protein: CASSPGQGRTEAFF. CDR3 nucleotides: TGTGCCAGCAGCCCCGGACAGGGAAGGACTGAAGCTTTCTTT.

The chain combines TRBV6-5 with TRBJ1-1, with TRBD1 matching over 7 bases. Germline CDR1 and CDR2: MNHEY and SVGAGI. The CDR3 runs 16 residues. V was clipped by 2 bases and J by 5 bases; unmatched bases: 11. In DNA, the CDR3 is TGTGCCAGCAGTTACCGAACGGGACAGATGAGTACTGAAGCTTTCTTT. Translation gives CASSYRTGQMSTEAFF.

The chain has TRBV9 and TRBJ2-2; 9 positions agree with TRBD2. This CDR3 has 19 residues. From germline, CDR1 is SGDLS and CDR2 YYNGEE. V trimming: 3 bases; J trimming: 4 bases; junction bases outside the gene matches: 16. Here the CDR3 reads CASSAVQLAGRLATGELFF. CDR3 in DNA: TGTGCCAGCAGCGCTGTCCAGCTAGCGGGACGATTGGCCACCGGGGAGCTGTTTTTT.

The rearrangement joins TRBV6-5 to TRBJ1-2; 8 nucleotides line up with TRBD1. CDR1 is MNHEY, CDR2 SVGAGI, per germline. V lost 6 bases to trimming and J lost 4 bases; unmatched junction nucleotides: 4. The CDR3 totals 13 residues. The CDR3 loop reads CASSSDRGYGYTF. The CDR3 nucleotides read TGTGCCAGCAGCTCCGACAGGGGCTATGGCTACACCTTC.

CDR3 loop: CSVLGLAGTNEQFF. The CDR3 region has the DNA TGCAGCGTGCTGGGACTAGCGGGGACCAATGAGCAGTTCTTC. The gene calls are TRBV29-1 and TRBJ2-1; 13 bases are shared with TRBD2. The CDR3 is 14 residues long. Per the germline V gene, CDR1 is SQVTM and CDR2 is ANQGSEA. V lost 6 bases to trimming and J lost 6 bases; unmatched junction nucleotides: 5.

Written as DNA, the CDR3 is TGTGCCTTTCACAGGAGCTCCTATAATTCACCCCTCCACTTT. It codes for CAFHRSSYNSPLHF. This chain joins TRBV30 and TRBJ1-6, with D possibly being TRBD1 (5 bases). V lost 7 bases and J 0 bases, leaving 10 bases between the germline ends. Per the germline V gene, CDR1 is GTSNPN and CDR2 is SVGIG (reference sequence). The CDR3 is made up of 14 amino acids.

As DNA, the CDR3 is TGTGCCAGCAGTCCGCTGTTGCCCCGTAGCGATGAGCAGTTCTTC. It is translated as CASSPLLPRSDEQFF. V is TRBV28 and J is TRBJ2-1; possibly TRBD2 for D (5 bases). Trimming shortened V by 5 bases and J by 8 bases, and 19 bases separated the two germline ends. The CDR3 contains 15 residues. Germline lookup yields CDR1 MDHEN and CDR2 SYDVKM. Complete variable domain (other parts from reference TRBV28 and TRBJ2-1): DVKVTQSSRYLVKRTGEKVFLECVQDMDHENMFWYRQDPGLGLRLIYFSYDVKMKEKGDIPEGYSVSREKKERFSLILESASTNQTSMYLCASSPLLPRSDEQFFGPGTRLTVL.

The rearrangement uses TRBV2 and TRBJ2-7; 9 nucleotides align to TRBD1. This CDR3 is 15 amino acids long. The ends lost 8 bases at V and 3 bases at J; junction bases unmatched: 11. Germline CDR1 reads SNHLY; CDR2 reads FYNNEI. The CDR3: CASRALGGQGYEQYF. In DNA, the CDR3 is TGTGCCAGCCGGGCGTTGGGGGGACAGGGCTACGAGCAGTACTTC. Full variable domain (outside the CDR3, taken from reference TRBV2 and TRBJ2-7): EPEVTQTPSHQVTQMGQEVILRCVPISNHLYFYWYRQILGQKVEFLVSFYNNEISEKSEIFDDQFSVERPDGSNFTLKIRSTKLEDSAMYFCASRALGGQGYEQYFGPGTRLTVT.

V is TRBV11-2 and J is TRBJ1-1; D gene ambiguous. V was pared by 3 bases and J by 8 bases, with 10 bases between. The germline gives CDR1 SGHAT, CDR2 FQNNGV. The CDR3 contains 12 residues. For the CDR3, the DNA is TGTGCCAGCAGCTTGGTTAACAGCGAAGCTTTCTTT. Its translation is CASSLVNSEAFF.

The V call is TRBV5-5, the J call TRBJ2-7; D may be TRBD2 (5 bases). The CDR3 is 14 amino acids. The germline V gene has CDR1 SGHKS and CDR2 YYEKEE (reference sequence). Trimming left V 0 bases short and J 6 bases short, with 13 bases between. This CDR3 is CASSLAASRAEQYV. In DNA, the CDR3 is TGTGCCAGCAGCTTGGCGGCTAGCCGGGCCGAGCAGTACGTC.

This clone was observed a handful of times. V is TRBV2 and J is TRBJ2-2; 11 bases align to TRBD1. Germline trimming cut 7 bases from V and 3 bases from J; bases unmatched to any gene: 4. This CDR3 is 15 amino acids long. Looked up from germline, CDR1 is SNHLY and CDR2 is FYNNEI. CDR3 nucleotides: TGTGCCAGCACCGGGACAGGGGGTGACACCGGGGAGCTGTTTTTT. Translation: CASTGTGGDTGELFF. Based on the CDR3 plus reference TRBV2 and TRBJ2-2, the full variable domain is EPEVTQTPSHQVTQMGQEVILRCVPISNHLYFYWYRQILGQKVEFLVSFYNNEISEKSEIFDDQFSVERPDGSNFTLKIRSTKLEDSAMYFCASTGTGGDTGELFFGEGSRLTVL.

V gene TRBV4-1 combines with J gene TRBJ2-7; TRBD2 matches at 14 bases. J lost 5 bases, V lost 2 bases, and 8 bases had no gene match. Germline CDR1 and CDR2: MGHRA and YSYEKL. CDR3 size: 17 residues. The DNA for the CDR3 is TGCGCCAGCAGCCAACCTTCGGGACTAGCGGGAGAAAACGAGCAGTACTTC. Translated: CASSQPSGLAGENEQYF.

The genes are TRBV30 and TRBJ1-1; TRBD1 aligns across 10 bases. The V and J ends lost 1 base and 4 bases, in that order; junction bases with no gene match: 6. Germline assignment: CDR1 GTSNPN and CDR2 SVGIG (reference sequence). The CDR3 totals 15 residues. The DNA for the CDR3 is TGTGCCTGGAGTGGTGAAGGACAGGGGGGCACTGAAGCTTTCTTT. Translated: CAWSGEGQGGTEAFF.

This sequence joins TRBV6-5 and TRBJ1-3; a possible D gene is TRBD1 (6 bases). Germline V gene data show CDR1 as MNHEY and CDR2 as SVGAGI. V was shortened by 4 bases and J by 0 bases, with 13 bases between the two germline ends. This CDR3 has 16 residues. CDR3 residues: CASSSGQLSSGNTIYF. The CDR3 nucleotides are TGTGCCAGCAGTTCGGGACAATTAAGCTCTGGAAACACCATATATTTT.

The chain couples TRBV28 to TRBJ1-3, with a tentative D call TRBD1 (5 bases). The CDR3 has 15 amino acids. The V gene's germline CDR1 is MDHEN and CDR2 SYDVKM. With 4 bases removed from V and 3 bases from J, the gap between germline ends came to 13 bases. CDR3 in DNA: TGTGCCAGCAGTTCCGGGGGGGTCAGTGGAAACACCATATATTTT. Translating it yields CASSSGGVSGNTIYF. Filled out from reference TRBV28 and TRBJ1-3, the complete variable domain reads DVKVTQSSRYLVKRTGEKVFLECVQDMDHENMFWYRQDPGLGLRLIYFSYDVKMKEKGDIPEGYSVSREKKERFSLILESASTNQTSMYLCASSSGGVSGNTIYFGEGSWLTVV.

The chain carries TRBV5-1 and TRBJ1-2; TRBD1 agrees at 10 bases. CDR1 and CDR2 (germline): SGHRS, YFSETQ. The CDR3 is 14 amino acids. Germline trimming cut 3 bases from V and 7 bases from J; bases unmatched to any gene: 6. In nucleotides, the CDR3 is TGCGCCAGCAGCTGGACAGGGGGAGAGGGTGGCTACACCTTC. Residues: CASSWTGGEGGYTF. Drawing the rest from reference TRBV5-1 and TRBJ1-2, the complete variable domain is KAGVTQTPRYLIKTRGQQVTLSCSPISGHRSVSWYQQTPGQGLQFLFEYFSETQRNKGNFPGRFSGRQFSNSRSEMNVSTLELGDSALYLCASSWTGGEGGYTFGSGTRLTVV.

J is TRBJ1-3 and V is TRBV5-1; the D gene is possibly TRBD1 (6 bases). This CDR3 has 17 amino acids. The germline V gene encodes CDR1 SGHRS and CDR2 YFSETQ. Trimming pared 0 bases from V and 1 base from J, leaving 14 bases between. CDR3 nucleotides: TGCGCCAGCAGCTTGGTTGCGCAGGGGTTGTCTGGAAACACCATATATTTT. Translating gives CASSLVAQGLSGNTIYF.

The V call is TRBV11-3, the J call TRBJ2-1, with 15 bases aligning to TRBD2. CDR3 length: 16 amino acids. Germline lookup yields CDR1 SGHNT and CDR2 YENEEA. The trim removed 5 bases at V and 5 bases at J, leaving 4 bases unmatched. The CDR3 nucleotides read TGTGCCAGCAGCAGGGGACTAGCGGGAGGTCACAATGAGCAGTTCTTC. It codes for CASSRGLAGGHNEQFF.

This clone was recorded once. V gene TRBV5-4 combines with J gene TRBJ2-5; TRBD1 aligns across 9 bases. Germline values: CDR1 SGHNT, CDR2 YYREEE (reference sequence). The junction had 4 bases not matched to a gene; V was cut back by 4 bases and J by 3 bases. This CDR3 is 14 amino acids long. The CDR3 region has the DNA TGTGCCAGCAGCCTCCGGGACAGGGAAGAGACCCAGTACTTC. Translating gives CASSLRDREETQYF.

V usage is TRBV3-1 (or the pseudogene TRBV3-2) and J usage is TRBJ2-1; D is perhaps TRBD1 (5 bases). The CDR3 totals 17 residues. In germline, CDR1 is LGHDT, CDR2 YNNKEL (reference sequence). Trimming removed 1 base from V and 0 bases from J, with 13 bases in between. The CDR3 is CASSQAQGISSYNEQFF. The DNA of the CDR3 is TGTGCCAGCAGCCAAGCCCAGGGAATTAGCTCCTACAATGAGCAGTTCTTC.